These T cell receptor beta chains were read from a single sample in a study of T cell changes during pregnancy in multiple sclerosis. The repertoire was sequenced with immunoSEQ multiplex PCR; TCRdb's copy has only in-frame clones and lacks some. The repertoire has about 110,000 clones, about 90% of them found once; the top ten carry roughly 1.7%. Sequencing used peripheral blood, obtained after pregnancy. The receptors derive from a female donor with multiple sclerosis, enrolled in a pregnancy study. Each CDR3 is given with its conserved first and last residue.

V	J	CDR3
TRBV28	TRBJ2-1	CASSPVYSGRGFRNEQFF
TRBV29-1	TRBJ2-7	CSVRQIHSYEQYF
TRBV7-2	TRBJ2-7	CASSFGQGILGEQYF
TRBV18	TRBJ1-5	CASSTEQGGQPQHF
TRBV5-1	TRBJ1-5	CASSLGPPGRNQPQHF
TRBV15	TRBJ2-3	CATSRDRVDFRDTQYF
TRBV7-8	TRBJ1-1	CASSRSAGGTEAFF
TRBV2	TRBJ1-3	CASSESQAGNTIYF
TRBV27	TRBJ2-3	CASSFGQGLMDTQYF
TRBV28	TRBJ1-5	CASSGGGSNQPQHF
TRBV2	TRBJ2-7	CASTSGRYEQYF
TRBV13	TRBJ2-7	CASSPGTSYEQYF
TRBV10-3	TRBJ1-1	CAISEGQMNTEAFF
TRBV18	TRBJ1-5	CASSTGGQPQHF
TRBV7-2	TRBJ2-7	CASSLVGGADYEQYF
TRBV4-1	TRBJ2-1	CASSQVGGSGSGNEQFF
TRBV5-4	TRBJ2-7	CASSLVLGQGREQYF
TRBV19	TRBJ2-7	CASSPGQGGRGEQYF
TRBV5-1	TRBJ2-5	CASSFGDQETQYF
TRBV19	TRBJ1-2	CASSISRGGHYGYTF
TRBV25-1	TRBJ2-3	CASSELGTATDTQYF
TRBV5-1	TRBJ2-7	CASRGGTGGSYEQYF
TRBV5-4	TRBJ1-6	CASSSLMSSYNSPLHF
TRBV2	TRBJ2-7	CASSESTSAGYEQYF
TRBV7-6	TRBJ2-1	CASSPGAGGPLIF
TRBV5-1	TRBJ2-1	CASSPLAGAYNEQFF
TRBV6-1	TRBJ2-7	CASSVRDRGPYEQYF
TRBV6-5	TRBJ2-7	CASSYSRDTSSYEQYF
TRBV9	TRBJ1-6	CASSALQDLNSPLHF